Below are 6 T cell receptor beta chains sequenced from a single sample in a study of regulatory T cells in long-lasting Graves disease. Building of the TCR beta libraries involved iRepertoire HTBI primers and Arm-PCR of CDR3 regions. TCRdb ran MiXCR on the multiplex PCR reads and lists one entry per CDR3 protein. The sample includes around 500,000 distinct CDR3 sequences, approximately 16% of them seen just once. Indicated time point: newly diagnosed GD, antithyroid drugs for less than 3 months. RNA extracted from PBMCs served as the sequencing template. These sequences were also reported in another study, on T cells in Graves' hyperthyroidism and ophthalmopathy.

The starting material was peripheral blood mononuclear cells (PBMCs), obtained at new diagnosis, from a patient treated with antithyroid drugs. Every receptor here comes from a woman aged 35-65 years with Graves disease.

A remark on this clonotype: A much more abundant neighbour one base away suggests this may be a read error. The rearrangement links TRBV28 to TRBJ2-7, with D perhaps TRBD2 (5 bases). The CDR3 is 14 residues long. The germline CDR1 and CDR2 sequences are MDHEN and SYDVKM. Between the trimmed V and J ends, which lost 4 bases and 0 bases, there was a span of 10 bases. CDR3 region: CASSSIGSSYEQYF. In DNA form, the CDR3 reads TGTGCCAGCAGTTCAATTGGGAGCTCCTACGAGCAGTACTTC. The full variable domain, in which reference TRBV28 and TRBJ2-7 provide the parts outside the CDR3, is DVKVTQSSRYLVKRTGEKVFLECVQDMDHENMFWYRQDPGLGLRLIYFSYDVKMKEKGDIPEGYSVSREKKERFSLILESASTNQTSMYLCASSSIGSSYEQYFGPGTRLTVT.

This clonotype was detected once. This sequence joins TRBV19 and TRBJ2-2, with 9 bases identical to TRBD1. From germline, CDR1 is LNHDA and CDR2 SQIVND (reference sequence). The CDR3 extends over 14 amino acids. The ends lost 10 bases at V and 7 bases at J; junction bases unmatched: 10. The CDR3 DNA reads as TGTGCCACGTATAACAGGGGGCAGGACGGGGAGCTGTTTTTT. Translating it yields CATYNRGQDGELFF.

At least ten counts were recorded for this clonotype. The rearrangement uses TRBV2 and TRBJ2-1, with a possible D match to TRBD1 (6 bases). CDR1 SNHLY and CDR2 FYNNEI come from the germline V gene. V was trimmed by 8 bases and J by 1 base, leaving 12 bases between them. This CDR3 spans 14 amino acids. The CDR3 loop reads CASEGDSSYNEQFF. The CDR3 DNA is TGTGCCAGCGAGGGGGATAGTTCCTACAATGAGCAGTTCTTC.

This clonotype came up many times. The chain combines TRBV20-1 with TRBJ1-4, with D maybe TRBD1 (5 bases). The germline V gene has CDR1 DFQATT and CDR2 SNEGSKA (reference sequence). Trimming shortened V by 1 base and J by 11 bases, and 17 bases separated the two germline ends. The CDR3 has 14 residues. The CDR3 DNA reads TGCAGTGCTAGAGGGAGGGACGGTGGGGGGAAACTGTTTTTT. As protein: CSARGRDGGGKLFF.

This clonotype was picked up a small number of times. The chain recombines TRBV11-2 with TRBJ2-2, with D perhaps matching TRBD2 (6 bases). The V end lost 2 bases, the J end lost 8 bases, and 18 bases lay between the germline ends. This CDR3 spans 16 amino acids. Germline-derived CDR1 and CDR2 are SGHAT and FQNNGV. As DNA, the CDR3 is TGTGCCAGCAGCTTACCGGCTAGCGTCTTTGGGGGGGAGCTGTTTTTT. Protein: CASSLPASVFGGELFF.

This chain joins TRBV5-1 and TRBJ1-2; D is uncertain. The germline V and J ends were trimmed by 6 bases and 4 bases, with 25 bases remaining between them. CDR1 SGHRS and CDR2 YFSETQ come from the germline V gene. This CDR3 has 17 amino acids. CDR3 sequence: CASIFPAPLEERYGYTF. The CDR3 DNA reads TGCGCCAGCATTTTCCCAGCCCCCTTAGAGGAGCGCTATGGCTACACCTTC.